This record covers a single T cell receptor beta chain. Its antigen is undetermined. Because it lacks the conserved phenylalanine or tryptophan at the end, this CDR3 is likely a read error. The DNA is left out, because the CDR3 cannot be placed on it with certainty; the CDR3 is given as TCRdb lists it. Amplification targeted TCR beta CDR3 regions from RNA transcripts. The primer set for the first-round RT-PCR of the TCR CDR3 was HTBI. TCRdb recomputed calls from the multiplex PCR reads with MiXCR, one row per CDR3 protein. The data hold just under 750,000 distinct CDR3 sequences, with approximately 40% observed a single time. Germline CDR1 and CDR2: ENHRY and SYGVKD. Inclusive of both ends, the CDR3 amounts to 12 amino acids. These data are taken from a study of T cells in Graves' hyperthyroidism and ophthalmopathy. Study-level results: By a 13 V-J model, ophthalmopathy was set apart from stable hyperthyroidism.

Sequences were obtained from blood. This rearrangement joins TRBV10-3 to TRBJ2-6; the table assigns TRBD2, which was not confirmed against the DNA. This sequence was found in a woman between 35 and 50 years old with Graves' hyperthyroidism. The CDR3 sequence: CAISAMGSGSNT.